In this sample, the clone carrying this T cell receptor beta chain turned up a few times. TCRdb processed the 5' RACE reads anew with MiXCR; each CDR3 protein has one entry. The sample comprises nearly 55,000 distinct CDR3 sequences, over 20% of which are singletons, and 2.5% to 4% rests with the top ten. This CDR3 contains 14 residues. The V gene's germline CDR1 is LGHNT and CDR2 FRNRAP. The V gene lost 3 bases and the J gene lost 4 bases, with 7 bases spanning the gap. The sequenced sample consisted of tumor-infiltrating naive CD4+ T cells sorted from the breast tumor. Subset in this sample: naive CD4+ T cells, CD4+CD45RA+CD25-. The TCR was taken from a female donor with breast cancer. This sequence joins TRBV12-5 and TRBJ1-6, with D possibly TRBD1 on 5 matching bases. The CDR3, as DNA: TGTGCTAGTGGTTTTCAGGGTTATAATTCACCCCTCCACTTT. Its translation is CASGFQGYNSPLHF.